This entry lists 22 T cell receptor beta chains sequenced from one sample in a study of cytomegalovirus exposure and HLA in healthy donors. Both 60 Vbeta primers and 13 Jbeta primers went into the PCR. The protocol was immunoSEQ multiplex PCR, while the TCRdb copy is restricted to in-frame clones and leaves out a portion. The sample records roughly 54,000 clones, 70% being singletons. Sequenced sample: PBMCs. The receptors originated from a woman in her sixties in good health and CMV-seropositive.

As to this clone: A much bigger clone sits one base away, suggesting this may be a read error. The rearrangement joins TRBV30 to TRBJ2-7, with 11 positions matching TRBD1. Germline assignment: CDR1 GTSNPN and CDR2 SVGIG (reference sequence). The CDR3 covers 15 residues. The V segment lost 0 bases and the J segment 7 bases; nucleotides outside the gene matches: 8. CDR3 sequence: CAWSVPGQGVNEQYF. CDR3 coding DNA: TGTGCCTGGAGTGTACCGGGACAGGGGGTCAATGAGCAGTACTTC. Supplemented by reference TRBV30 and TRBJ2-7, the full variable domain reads SQTIHQWPATLVQPVGSPLSLECTVEGTSNPNLYWYRQAAGRGLQLLFYSVGIGQISSEVPQNLSASRPQDRQFILSSKKLLLSDSGFYLCAWSVPGQGVNEQYFGPGTRLTVT.

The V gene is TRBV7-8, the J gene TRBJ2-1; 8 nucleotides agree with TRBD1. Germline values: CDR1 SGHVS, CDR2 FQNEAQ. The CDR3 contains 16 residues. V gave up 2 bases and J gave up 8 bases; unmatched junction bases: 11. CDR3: CASSLQVVRGQDEQFF. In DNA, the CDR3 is TGTGCCAGCAGCTTACAAGTGGTCAGGGGGCAGGATGAGCAGTTCTTC.

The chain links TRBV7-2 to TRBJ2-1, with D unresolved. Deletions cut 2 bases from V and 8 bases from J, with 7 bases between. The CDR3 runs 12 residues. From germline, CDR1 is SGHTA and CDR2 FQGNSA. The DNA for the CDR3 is TGTGCCAGCAGCTTACGATCGGATGAGCAGTTCTTC. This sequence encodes CASSLRSDEQFF.

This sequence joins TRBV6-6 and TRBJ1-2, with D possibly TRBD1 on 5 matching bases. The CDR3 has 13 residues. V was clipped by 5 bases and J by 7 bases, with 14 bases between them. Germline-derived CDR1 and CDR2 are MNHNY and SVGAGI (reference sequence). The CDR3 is CASSLGWGPGYTF. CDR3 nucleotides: TGTGCCAGCAGTCTCGGATGGGGCCCTGGCTACACCTTC.

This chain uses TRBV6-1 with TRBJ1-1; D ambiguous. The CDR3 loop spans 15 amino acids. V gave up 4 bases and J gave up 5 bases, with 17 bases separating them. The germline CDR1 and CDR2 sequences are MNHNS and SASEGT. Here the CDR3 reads CASSVLFTSNTEAFF. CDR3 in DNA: TGTGCCAGCAGTGTCCTCTTTACTTCGAATACTGAAGCTTTCTTT.

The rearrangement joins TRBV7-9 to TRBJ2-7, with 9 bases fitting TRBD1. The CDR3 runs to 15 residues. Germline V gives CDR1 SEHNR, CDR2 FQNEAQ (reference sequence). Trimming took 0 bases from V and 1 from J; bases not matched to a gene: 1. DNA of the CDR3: TGTGCCAGCAGCTTAGCTGGGACAGGGTCCTACGAGCAGTACTTC. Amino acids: CASSLAGTGSYEQYF. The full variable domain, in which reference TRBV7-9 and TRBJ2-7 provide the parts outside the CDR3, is DTGVSQNPRHKITKRGQNVTFRCDPISEHNRLYWYRQTLGQGPEFLTYFQNEAQLEKSRLLSDRFSAERPKGSFSTLEIQRTEQGDSAMYLCASSLAGTGSYEQYFGPGTRLTVT.

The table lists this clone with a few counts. The CDR3 region has the DNA TGTGCCAGCAGTTTAAAGGCAGGGTTAGGGTCACCCCTCCACTTT. This sequence encodes CASSLKAGLGSPLHF. The chain uses TRBV27 and TRBJ1-6; perhaps TRBD1 as D (5 bases). Trimming took off 2 bases at V and 10 bases at J, with 15 bases between the two ends. Germline V gene data show CDR1 as MNHEY and CDR2 as SMNVEV (reference sequence). The CDR3 has 15 amino acids.

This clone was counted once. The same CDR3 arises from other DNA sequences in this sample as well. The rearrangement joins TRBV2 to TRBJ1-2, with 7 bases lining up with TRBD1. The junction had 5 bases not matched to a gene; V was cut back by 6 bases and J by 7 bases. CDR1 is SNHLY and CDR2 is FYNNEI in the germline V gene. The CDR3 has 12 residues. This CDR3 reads CASRATGSGYTF. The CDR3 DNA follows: TGTGCCAGCAGAGCGACAGGGAGTGGCTACACCTTC. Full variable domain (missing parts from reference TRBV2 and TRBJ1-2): EPEVTQTPSHQVTQMGQEVILRCVPISNHLYFYWYRQILGQKVEFLVSFYNNEISEKSEIFDDQFSVERPDGSNFTLKIRSTKLEDSAMYFCASRATGSGYTFGSGTRLTVV.

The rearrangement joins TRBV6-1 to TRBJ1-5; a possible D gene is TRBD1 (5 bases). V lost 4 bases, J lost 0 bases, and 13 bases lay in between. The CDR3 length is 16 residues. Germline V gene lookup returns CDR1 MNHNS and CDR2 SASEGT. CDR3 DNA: TGTGCCAGCAGTGCCTTAGACAGCTATAGCAATCAGCCCCAGCATTTT. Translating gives CASSALDSYSNQPQHF.

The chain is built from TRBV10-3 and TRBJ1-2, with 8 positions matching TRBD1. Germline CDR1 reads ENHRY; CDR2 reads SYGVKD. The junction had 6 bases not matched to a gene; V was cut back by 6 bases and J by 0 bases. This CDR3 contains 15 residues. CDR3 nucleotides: TGTGCCATCAGGGAAGGACAGGGCACTAACTATGGCTACACCTTC. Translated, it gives CAIREGQGTNYGYTF.

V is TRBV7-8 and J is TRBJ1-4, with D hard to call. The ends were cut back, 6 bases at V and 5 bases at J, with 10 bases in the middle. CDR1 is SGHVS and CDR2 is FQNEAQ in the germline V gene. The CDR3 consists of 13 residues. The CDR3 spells CASRGGRNEKLFF. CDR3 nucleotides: TGTGCCAGCAGGGGAGGTCGGAATGAAAAACTGTTTTTT.

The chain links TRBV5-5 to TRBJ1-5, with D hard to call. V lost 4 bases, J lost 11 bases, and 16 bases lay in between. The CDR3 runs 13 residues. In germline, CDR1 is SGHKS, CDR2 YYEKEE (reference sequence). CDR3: CASSLGLRGAQHF. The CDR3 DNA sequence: TGTGCCAGCAGCCTGGGCCTTCGAGGAGCCCAGCATTTT.

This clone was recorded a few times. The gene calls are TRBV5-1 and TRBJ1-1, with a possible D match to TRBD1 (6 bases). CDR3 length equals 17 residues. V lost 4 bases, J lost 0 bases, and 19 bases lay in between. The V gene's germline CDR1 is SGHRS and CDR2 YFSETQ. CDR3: CASSVVPGHNMNTEAFF. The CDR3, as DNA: TGCGCCAGCAGCGTCGTTCCGGGACACAACATGAACACTGAAGCTTTCTTT.

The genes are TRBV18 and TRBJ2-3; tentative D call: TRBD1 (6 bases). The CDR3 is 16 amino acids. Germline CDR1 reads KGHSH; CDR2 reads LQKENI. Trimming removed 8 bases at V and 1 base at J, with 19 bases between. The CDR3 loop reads CASHVSTGLGTDTQYF. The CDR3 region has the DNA TGTGCCAGCCACGTCTCCACAGGGTTGGGCACAGATACGCAGTATTTT. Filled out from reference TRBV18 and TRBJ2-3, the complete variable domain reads NAGVMQNPRHLVRRRGQEARLRCSPMKGHSHVYWYRQLPEEGLKFMVYLQKENIIDESGMPKERFSAEFPKEGPSILRIQQVVRGDSAAYFCASHVSTGLGTDTQYFGPGTRLTVL.

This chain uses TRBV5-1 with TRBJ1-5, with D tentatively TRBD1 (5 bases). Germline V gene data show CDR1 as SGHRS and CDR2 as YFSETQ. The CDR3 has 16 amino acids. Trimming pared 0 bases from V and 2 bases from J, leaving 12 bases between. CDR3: CASSLVGGTGNQPQHF. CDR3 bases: TGCGCCAGCAGCTTGGTGGGGGGAACAGGCAATCAGCCCCAGCATTTT.

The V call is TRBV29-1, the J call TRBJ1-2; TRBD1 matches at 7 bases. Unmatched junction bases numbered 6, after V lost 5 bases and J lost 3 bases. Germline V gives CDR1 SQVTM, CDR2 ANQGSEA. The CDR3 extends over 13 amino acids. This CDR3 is CSVSGQGDYGYTF. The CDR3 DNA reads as TGCAGCGTTAGCGGGCAGGGGGACTATGGCTACACCTTC.

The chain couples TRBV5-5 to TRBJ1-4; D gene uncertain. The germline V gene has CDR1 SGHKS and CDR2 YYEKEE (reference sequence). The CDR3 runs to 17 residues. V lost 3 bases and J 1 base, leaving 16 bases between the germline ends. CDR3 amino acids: CASSYTTGLGTNEKLFF. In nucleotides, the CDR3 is TGTGCCAGCAGCTATACGACGGGGTTAGGAACTAATGAAAAACTGTTTTTT.

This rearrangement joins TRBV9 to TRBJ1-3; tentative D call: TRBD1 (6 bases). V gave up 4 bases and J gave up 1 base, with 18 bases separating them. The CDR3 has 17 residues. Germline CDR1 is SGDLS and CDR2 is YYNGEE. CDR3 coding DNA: TGTGCCAGCAGCACCACGATGGGGGGGCCGTCTGGAAACACCATATATTTT. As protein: CASSTTMGGPSGNTIYF.

DNA of the CDR3: TGTGCCAGCAGCTACGGGGTCTTCCAACGAGACACTGAAGCTTTCTTT. Translation: CASSYGVFQRDTEAFF. V and J are TRBV7-2 and TRBJ1-1; D is unresolved. The CDR3 length is 16 residues. V lost 4 bases to trimming and J lost 3 bases, with 18 bases between them. The V gene's germline CDR1 is SGHTA and CDR2 FQGNSA.

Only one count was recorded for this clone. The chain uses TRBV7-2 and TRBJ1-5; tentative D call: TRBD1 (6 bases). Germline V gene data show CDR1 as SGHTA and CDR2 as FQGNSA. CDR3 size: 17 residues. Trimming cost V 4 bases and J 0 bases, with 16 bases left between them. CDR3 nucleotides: TGTGCCAGCAGCTGGGATACAGGGAATTATAGCAATCAGCCCCAGCATTTT. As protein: CASSWDTGNYSNQPQHF.

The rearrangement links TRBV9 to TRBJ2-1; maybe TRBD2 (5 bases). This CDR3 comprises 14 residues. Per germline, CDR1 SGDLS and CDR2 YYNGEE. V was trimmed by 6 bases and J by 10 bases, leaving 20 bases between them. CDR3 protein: CASTPTSTSTEQFF. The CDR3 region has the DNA TGTGCCAGCACCCCTACTAGTACCTCAACGGAGCAGTTCTTC.

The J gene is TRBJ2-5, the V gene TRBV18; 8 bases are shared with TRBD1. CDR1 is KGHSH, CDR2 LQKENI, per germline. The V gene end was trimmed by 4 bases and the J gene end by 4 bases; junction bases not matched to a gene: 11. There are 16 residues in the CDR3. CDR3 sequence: CASSLNSRTGPETQYF. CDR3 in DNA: TGTGCCAGCTCACTGAATAGTCGGACAGGGCCAGAGACCCAGTACTTC.